These T cell receptor beta chains were read from a single sample in a study of cytomegalovirus exposure and HLA in healthy donors. Measured with immunoSEQ multiplex PCR; TCRdb has only the in-frame clones, and not every one. The table includes over 150,000 clones, 70% to 80% detected once. Sequencing was carried out using PBMCs. These receptors were obtained from a woman in her twenties or thirties in good health and CMV-seropositive. Both conserved end residues are part of each CDR3. The D gene is left open where the match is weak. The size field is filled for only some rows; it gives once, few, many or a size class.

V gene	clone size	J gene	D gene	CDR3 protein	CDR3 DNA
TRBV7-2	.	TRBJ1-2	.	CASSLEGQDYGYTF	TGTGCCAGCAGCTTAGAGGGACAAGACTATGGCTACACCTTC
TRBV11-2	.	TRBJ2-7	TRBD2	CASSYWTSGSYEQYF	TGTGCCAGCAGCTACTGGACTAGCGGGAGCTACGAGCAGTACTTC
TRBV6-1	few	TRBJ2-7	.	CASRVQGFRDEQYF	TGTGCCAGCAGAGTCCAGGGGTTTCGGGACGAGCAGTACTTC
TRBV29-1	.	TRBJ1-1	.	CSVDGLRDKATEAFF	TGCAGCGTTGATGGCCTCCGGGACAAAGCTACTGAAGCTTTCTTT
TRBV4-2	once	TRBJ2-3	TRBD2	CASSRRGEGGDTQYF	TGTGCCAGCAGCCGGCGGGGGGAGGGTGGAGATACGCAGTATTTT
TRBV11-3	.	TRBJ2-1	TRBD2	CASSHRLADNEQFF	TGTGCCAGCAGTCATAGACTAGCGGACAATGAGCAGTTCTTC
TRBV5-1	few	TRBJ2-3	TRBD2	CASSLVLAGGSPNTQYF	TGCGCCAGCAGCTTGGTTTTAGCGGGAGGGTCCCCGAATACGCAGTATTTT
TRBV14	.	TRBJ1-2	.	CASSQGAARYGYTF	TGTGCCAGCAGCCAAGGGGCTGCCCGGTATGGCTACACCTTC
TRBV28	.	TRBJ2-7	TRBD1	CASRRTGLYEQYF	TGTGCCAGCAGACGGACAGGGCTCTACGAGCAGTACTTC
TRBV7-3	few	TRBJ2-2	TRBD2	CASSLTTLAGEGNTGELFF	TGTGCCAGCAGCTTAACGACTCTAGCGGGAGAAGGAAACACCGGGGAGCTGTTTTTT
TRBV9	.	TRBJ2-2	TRBD2	CASNRAGLNTGELFF	TGTGCCAGCAACAGAGCGGGACTTAACACCGGGGAGCTGTTTTTT
TRBV18	.	TRBJ2-2	TRBD2	CASSPRLAAPATGELFF	TGTGCCAGCTCACCTCGACTAGCGGCTCCCGCCACCGGGGAGCTGTTTTTT
TRBV5-1	.	TRBJ1-2	TRBD1	CASSSDRDLGGYTF	TGCGCCAGCAGCTCGGACAGGGATCTGGGAGGCTACACCTTC
TRBV4-1	.	TRBJ2-1	.	CASSQRGYNEQFF	TGCGCCAGCAGCCAAAGGGGATACAATGAGCAGTTCTTC
TRBV7-8	once	TRBJ2-1	TRBD2	CASSLLRGSSYNEQFF	TGTGCCAGCAGCTTACTACGCGGGAGCTCCTACAATGAGCAGTTCTTC
TRBV30	.	TRBJ1-2	TRBD1	CAWSRQGDGYTF	TGTGCCTGGAGTAGACAGGGGGATGGCTACACCTTC
TRBV30	.	TRBJ1-3	.	CAWSLTGGNTIYF	TGTGCCTGGAGCCTAACGGGAGGAAACACCATATATTTT
TRBV4-1	.	TRBJ2-7	.	CASSPSGYEQYF	TGCGCCAGCAGCCCAAGCGGCTACGAGCAGTACTTC
TRBV28	once	TRBJ2-5	.	CASRPTYNQETQYF	TGTGCCAGCAGACCCACCTATAACCAAGAGACCCAGTACTTC
TRBV2	.	TRBJ1-3	.	CASRETDVSGNTIYF	TGTGCCAGCAGGGAGACAGACGTCTCTGGAAACACCATATATTTT
TRBV28	.	TRBJ1-4	TRBD1	CASSLPDRGNLLFF	TGTGCCAGCAGTTTGCCAGACAGGGGGAACCTGCTGTTTTTT
TRBV19	.	TRBJ2-7	TRBD2	CASSAQLAGEQYF	TGTGCCAGTAGTGCGCAACTAGCGGGCGAGCAGTACTTC
TRBV7-6	few	TRBJ2-7	TRBD2	CASSLETSGRTEQYF	TGTGCCAGCAGCTTAGAAACTAGCGGGAGGACCGAGCAGTACTTC
TRBV19	.	TRBJ2-2	.	CASDREVHTGELFF	TGTGCCAGTGACAGGGAGGTTCACACCGGGGAGCTGTTTTTT
TRBV25-1	.	TRBJ2-6	TRBD2	CASSPRLAETSGANVLTF	TGTGCCAGCAGTCCCAGGCTAGCGGAAACCTCTGGGGCCAACGTCCTGACCTTC
TRBV18	.	TRBJ2-7	.	CASSPDRNSYEQYF	TGTGCCAGCTCACCAGACAGGAATTCCTACGAGCAGTACTTC
TRBV11-2	.	TRBJ2-1	TRBD2	CASNPTGTSGSGNEQFF	TGTGCCAGCAACCCAACCGGGACTAGCGGGAGTGGGAATGAGCAGTTCTTC
TRBV11-2	few	TRBJ1-1	.	CASRGGPGLKNTEAFF	TGTGCCAGCAGGGGAGGACCGGGGCTAAAGAACACTGAAGCTTTCTTT
TRBV7-3	.	TRBJ2-2	TRBD2	CASSSIAGGPGGELFF	TGTGCCAGCAGCTCCATAGCGGGAGGGCCGGGCGGGGAGCTGTTTTTT
TRBV6-6	.	TRBJ2-7	.	CASKRSYEQYF	TGTGCCAGCAAGCGGTCCTACGAGCAGTACTTC
TRBV6-1	.	TRBJ2-7	TRBD2	CASSVAGGAPYEQYF	TGTGCCAGCAGTGTAGCGGGAGGGGCCCCCTACGAGCAGTACTTC
TRBV2	.	TRBJ1-1	.	CATSDMRNTEAFF	TGTGCCACCTCAGACATGCGGAACACTGAAGCTTTCTTT
TRBV19	.	TRBJ2-2	TRBD1	CASSVDRGNTGELFF	TGTGCCAGTAGTGTCGACAGGGGAAACACCGGGGAGCTGTTTTTT
TRBV19	.	TRBJ2-1	TRBD1	CATKYRTGYSNNEQFF	TGTGCCACCAAGTATAGGACAGGCTATAGTAACAATGAGCAGTTCTTC
TRBV15	.	TRBJ1-2	.	CATSRDSSLGGYTF	TGTGCCACCAGCAGAGATTCCTCACTGGGCGGCTACACCTTC
TRBV10-3	.	TRBJ2-7	TRBD1	CATRPQGVNYEQYF	TGTGCCACCCGCCCCCAGGGGGTAAACTACGAGCAGTACTTC
TRBV6-6	once	TRBJ1-3	.	CASSYDTRTGNTIYF	TGTGCCAGCAGTTATGACACTCGGACTGGAAACACCATATATTTT
TRBV5-6	.	TRBJ1-2	TRBD1	CASSFGAQGMNYGYTF	TGTGCCAGCAGCTTTGGCGCACAGGGGATGAACTATGGCTACACCTTC
TRBV5-5	.	TRBJ2-7	.	CASSPTPEGNDEQYF	TGTGCCAGCAGCCCCACCCCCGAGGGTAACGACGAGCAGTACTTC
TRBV15	.	TRBJ2-1	TRBD2	CATSRDGGLANNEQFF	TGTGCCACCAGCAGAGATGGGGGACTAGCGAACAATGAGCAGTTCTTC
TRBV27	few	TRBJ2-3	.	CASSLSPTGDTQYF	TGTGCCAGCAGTTTATCGCCCACAGGGGATACGCAGTATTTT
TRBV2	.	TRBJ1-5	.	CASSAGTYNQPQHF	TGTGCCAGCAGTGCCGGGACATACAATCAGCCCCAGCATTTT
TRBV5-6	.	TRBJ1-5	.	CASSLGSYSNQPQHF	TGTGCCAGCAGCTTGGGTTCCTATAGCAATCAGCCCCAGCATTTT
TRBV5-1	.	TRBJ2-1	TRBD2	CASSPAREAYNEQFF	TGCGCCAGCAGTCCGGCGCGGGAGGCCTACAATGAGCAGTTCTTC
TRBV27	.	TRBJ1-1	.	CASSADGVDTEAFF	TGTGCCAGCTCCGCCGACGGGGTTGACACTGAAGCTTTCTTT
TRBV28	.	TRBJ1-5	.	CASSLVRARSNQPQHF	TGTGCCAGCAGTTTAGTCAGGGCTCGGAGCAATCAGCCCCAGCATTTT
TRBV11-2	.	TRBJ2-6	.	CASSLESLGANVLTF	TGTGCCAGCAGCTTAGAATCCTTGGGGGCCAACGTCCTGACTTTC
TRBV9	.	TRBJ1-1	TRBD1	CASSPIQGTDTEAFF	TGTGCCAGCAGCCCTATACAGGGGACGGACACTGAAGCTTTCTTT
TRBV4-2	.	TRBJ1-5	.	CASRPRAEGSNGNQPQHF	TGTGCCAGCAGGCCCCGAGCGGAGGGTAGTAACGGAAATCAGCCCCAGCATTTT
TRBV7-2	.	TRBJ2-5	TRBD2	CASSRPGGAETQYF	TGTGCCAGCAGCCGACCGGGGGGGGCCGAGACCCAGTACTTC
TRBV29-1	.	TRBJ1-5	.	CSVPGGGQPQHF	TGCAGCGTGCCCGGGGGGGGTCAGCCCCAGCATTTT
TRBV11-2	.	TRBJ1-1	.	CASSLERNTEAFF	TGTGCCAGCAGCTTAGAGCGGAACACTGAAGCTTTCTTT
TRBV5-1	few	TRBJ2-1	TRBD2	CASSLGASGSPEDNEQFF	TGCGCCAGCAGCTTGGGGGCTAGCGGGAGTCCTGAGGACAATGAGCAGTTCTTC
TRBV5-1	.	TRBJ1-1	.	CASSYRTAYLNTEAFF	TGCGCCAGCAGCTACCGGACAGCCTACTTGAACACTGAAGCTTTCTTT
TRBV7-9	.	TRBJ2-3	TRBD2	CASSPALGLASDTQYF	TGTGCCAGCAGCCCCGCTTTGGGACTAGCGTCAGATACGCAGTATTTT
TRBV5-5	.	TRBJ2-1	.	CASSLGQSSYNEQFF	TGTGCCAGCAGCTTGGGACAGAGCTCCTACAATGAGCAGTTCTTC
TRBV9	.	TRBJ2-7	.	CASSVGGGGYEQYF	TGTGCCAGCAGCGTAGGTGGGGGCGGTTACGAGCAGTACTTC
TRBV28	.	TRBJ1-5	.	CASSTTAGPSSNQPQHF	TGTGCCAGCAGTACGACAGCTGGCCCAAGCAGCAATCAGCCCCAGCATTTT
TRBV6-1	.	TRBJ1-5	.	CASSEQREQPQHF	TGTGCCAGCAGTGAACAGCGTGAGCAGCCCCAGCATTTT